A single sample gave rise to the 10 T cell receptor beta chains below, sequenced in a study of T cell changes during pregnancy in multiple sclerosis. TCRdb's copy holds only in-frame clones and misses some; the assay was immunoSEQ multiplex PCR. The repertoire holds some 36,000 clones, 85% to 95% seen once, with approximately 0.37% in the top ten. This specimen consisted of CD4+ T cells from peripheral blood mononuclear cells, obtained in the second trimester of pregnancy. The receptor source for this set is a female donor with multiple sclerosis, enrolled in a pregnancy study.

The V and J genes are TRBV19 and TRBJ1-5, with D uncertain. Trimming removed 9 bases from V and 0 bases from J, with 6 bases in between. From germline, CDR1 is LNHDA and CDR2 SQIVND (reference sequence). The CDR3 length is 12 residues. CDR3 DNA sequence: TGTGCCAGCGGGTATAGCAATCAGCCCCAGCATTTT. It is translated as CASGYSNQPQHF. The full variable domain, with the rest looked up from reference TRBV19 and TRBJ1-5, is DGGITQSPKYLFRKEGQNVTLSCEQNLNHDAMYWYRQDPGQGLRLIYYSQIVNDFQKGDIAEGYSVSREKKESFPLTVTSAQKNPTAFYLCASGYSNQPQHFGDGTRLSIL.

The sample holds one count of this clone. The chain combines TRBV7-9 with TRBJ1-4, with D unresolved. CDR1 and CDR2 from the germline V gene are SEHNR and FQNEAQ (reference sequence). The CDR3 contains 16 residues. Trimming removed 0 bases at V and 0 bases at J, with 8 bases between. This chain's CDR3 is CASSLAMSATNEKLFF. Written as DNA, the CDR3 is TGTGCCAGCAGCTTAGCGATGAGTGCAACTAATGAAAAACTGTTTTTT. Looking up the rest from reference TRBV7-9 and TRBJ1-4 gives the full variable domain: DTGVSQNPRHKITKRGQNVTFRCDPISEHNRLYWYRQTLGQGPEFLTYFQNEAQLEKSRLLSDRFSAERPKGSFSTLEIQRTEQGDSAMYLCASSLAMSATNEKLFFGSGTQLSVL.

The chain employs TRBV10-3 and TRBJ2-2; D ambiguous. The length of the CDR3 is 16 residues. Germline CDR1 ENHRY, CDR2 SYGVKD. Trimming shortened V by 4 bases and J by 0 bases, and 12 bases separated the two germline ends. The CDR3 sequence is CAISGQRLANTGELFF. The CDR3, as DNA: TGTGCCATCAGTGGGCAAAGACTCGCGAACACCGGGGAGCTGTTTTTT.

The rearrangement joins TRBV5-5 to TRBJ2-5; TRBD1 agrees at 10 bases. This CDR3 has 16 amino acids. CDR1 and CDR2 from the germline V gene are SGHKS and YYEKEE (reference sequence). V was clipped by 1 base and J by 3 bases; unmatched bases: 6. CDR3 protein: CASSLSLGTGEETQYF. CDR3 DNA sequence: TGTGCCAGCAGCTTGAGTCTTGGGACAGGGGAAGAGACCCAGTACTTC. The variable domain in full, completed from reference TRBV5-5 and TRBJ2-5, reads DAGVTQSPTHLIKTRGQQVTLRCSPISGHKSVSWYQQVLGQGPQFIFQYYEKEERGRGNFPDRFSARQFPNYSSELNVNALLLGDSALYLCASSLSLGTGEETQYFGPGTRLLVL.

The rearrangement links TRBV30 to TRBJ1-3; weak D call: TRBD1 (5 bases). V was pared by 4 bases and J by 4 bases, with 14 bases between. Germline V gene sequence: CDR1 GTSNPN, CDR2 SVGIG (reference sequence). The CDR3 runs 14 residues. The CDR3 DNA reads TGTGCCTGGATACCAGGGACTAGAGGAAACACCATATATTTT. As protein: CAWIPGTRGNTIYF. Full variable domain (missing parts from reference TRBV30 and TRBJ1-3): SQTIHQWPATLVQPVGSPLSLECTVEGTSNPNLYWYRQAAGRGLQLLFYSVGIGQISSEVPQNLSASRPQDRQFILSSKKLLLSDSGFYLCAWIPGTRGNTIYFGEGSWLTVV.

The V gene is TRBV7-2, the J gene TRBJ2-7; a possible D gene is TRBD1 (6 bases). Germline CDR1 SGHTA, CDR2 FQGNSA. The CDR3 loop spans 15 amino acids. Trimming took off 5 bases at V and 1 base at J, with 15 bases between the two ends. The CDR3 sequence is CASSRTGLRSYEQYF. In DNA form, the CDR3 reads TGTGCCAGCAGCCGAACAGGGCTCCGATCCTACGAGCAGTACTTC.

The chain joins TRBV6-1 to TRBJ2-7, with TRBD1 matching over 11 bases. This CDR3 has 19 amino acids. After removal of 2 bases from V and 3 bases from J, the junction contained 15 bases not matched to a gene. Germline V gene data show CDR1 as MNHNS and CDR2 as SASEGT. The CDR3 reads CASSEYMGQGVDFIYEQYF. The CDR3 nucleotides are TGTGCCAGCAGTGAATATATGGGACAGGGGGTAGATTTCATCTACGAGCAGTACTTC.

This clone was seen a handful of times. The chain combines TRBV2 with TRBJ1-1, with TRBD1 as a possible D gene (5 bases). Germline V CDR1 and CDR2: SNHLY, FYNNEI. V lost 4 bases, J lost 1 base, and 7 bases lay in between. The CDR3 consists of 13 residues. This CDR3 reads CASSGQWNTEAFF. The CDR3 DNA is TGTGCCAGCAGTGGACAGTGGAACACTGAAGCTTTCTTT.

This clone was counted once. The chain uses TRBV11-3 and TRBJ2-1; 8 bases match TRBD2. This CDR3 is built from 16 residues. From germline, CDR1 is SGHNT and CDR2 YENEEA. The trim removed 2 bases at V and 5 bases at J, leaving 8 bases unmatched. As DNA, the CDR3 is TGTGCCAGCAGCTTAACCCTATTTAGCGGGAACAATGAGCAGTTCTTC. Protein sequence: CASSLTLFSGNNEQFF.

This chain uses TRBV19 with TRBJ2-1; 13 bases fit TRBD2. With V trimmed by 5 bases and J by 12 bases, 7 bases remained unmatched. Germline V gives CDR1 LNHDA, CDR2 SQIVND (reference sequence). The CDR3 length is 14 residues. CDR3 nucleotides: TGTGCCAGTAGTTTACTAGCGGGAGGGTCAGGGCAGTTCTTC. Its protein is CASSLLAGGSGQFF.